This TCR beta chain was observed in a study of CD8 T cells in ankylosing spondylitis. This clonotype was observed many times. Its target is not known. V was trimmed by 5 bases and J by 5 bases, leaving 15 bases between them. This CDR3 is 15 amino acids long. Germline assignment: CDR1 LNHNV and CDR2 YYDKDF (reference sequence). General study points: Reported data indicate significant enrichment of disease-linked clones within matched ankylosing spondylitis synovial fluid. Both synovial fluid and blood in reactive arthritis had previously been reported to carry some motif variants. What appeared characteristic of ankylosing spondylitis blood was a TCR beta motif of fewer than ten highly homologous variants. The authors found the disease-linked clones to be CD8+ and relatively rare in peripheral blood.

For TCR beta, libraries came from quantitative 5'-RACE with molecular barcodes. TCRdb re-derived calls from the 5' RACE reads in MiXCR, one entry per CDR3 protein. The sample has roughly 490,000 distinct CDR3 sequences, less than 6% seen once. This chain links TRBV15 with TRBJ2-2; the D call may be TRBD1 or TRBD2 (6 bases each). The sample consisted of blood, either unsorted or a sorted T cell fraction (not recorded which). This sequence originates from a male donor with ankylosing spondylitis. The CDR3 nucleotides are TGTGCCACCAGCGTTAGCGGAACAGGGACCGGGGAGCTGTTTTTT. It codes for CATSVSGTGTGELFF.